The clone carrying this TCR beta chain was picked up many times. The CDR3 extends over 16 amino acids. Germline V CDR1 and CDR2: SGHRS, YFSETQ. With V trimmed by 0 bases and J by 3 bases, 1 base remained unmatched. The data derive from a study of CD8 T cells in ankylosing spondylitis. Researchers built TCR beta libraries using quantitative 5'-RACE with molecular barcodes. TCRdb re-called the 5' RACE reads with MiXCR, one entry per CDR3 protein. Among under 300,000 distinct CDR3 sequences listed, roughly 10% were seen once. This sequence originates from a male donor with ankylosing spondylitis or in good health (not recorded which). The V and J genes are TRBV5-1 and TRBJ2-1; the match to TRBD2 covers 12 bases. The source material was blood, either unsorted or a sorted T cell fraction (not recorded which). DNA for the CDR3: TGCGCCAGCAGCTTGGAACTAGCGGGGGGCTACAATGAGCAGTTCTTC. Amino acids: CASSLELAGGYNEQFF.